This T cell receptor (beta chain) was obtained from a study of shared clonotypes between healthy human individuals. Some clones are missing from TCRdb's copy, which holds only in-frame ones; the method was immunoSEQ multiplex PCR. Of about 710,000 clones listed, approximately 77% were seen once; the top ten hold approximately 1.7%. Germline V gene sequence: CDR1 SGHAT, CDR2 FQNNGV. The CDR3 contains 14 residues. Trimming removed 7 bases from V and 2 bases from J, with 14 bases in between. Sequences were obtained from memory CD4+ T cells sorted from blood. Subset defined: CD45RA-negative fraction. The TCR originated in a woman under 40 in good health. The V gene is TRBV11-2, the J gene TRBJ1-2; maybe TRBD1 (6 bases). This CDR3 is CASMKRGLNYGYTF. The DNA of the CDR3 is TGTGCCAGCATGAAAAGGGGGTTGAACTATGGCTACACCTTC.